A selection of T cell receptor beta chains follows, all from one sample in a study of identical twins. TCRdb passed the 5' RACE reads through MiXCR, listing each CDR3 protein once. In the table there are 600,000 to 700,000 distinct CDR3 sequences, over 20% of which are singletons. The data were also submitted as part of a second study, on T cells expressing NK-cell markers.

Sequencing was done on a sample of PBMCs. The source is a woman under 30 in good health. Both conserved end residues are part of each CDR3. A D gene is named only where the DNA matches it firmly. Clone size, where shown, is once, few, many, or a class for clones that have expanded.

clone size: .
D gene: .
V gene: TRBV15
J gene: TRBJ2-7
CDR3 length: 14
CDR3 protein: CATSRSGNPYEQYF
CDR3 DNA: TGTGCCACCAGCAGGAGCGGTAACCCCTACGAGCAGTACTTC

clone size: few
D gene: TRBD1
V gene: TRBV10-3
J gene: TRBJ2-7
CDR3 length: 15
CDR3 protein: CAIRGSDRGGYEQYF
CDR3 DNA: TGTGCCATCCGGGGATCGGACAGGGGAGGATACGAGCAGTACTTC

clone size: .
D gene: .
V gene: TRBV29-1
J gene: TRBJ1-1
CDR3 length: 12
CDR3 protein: CSVVPGSAEAFF
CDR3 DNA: TGCAGCGTCGTACCCGGAAGCGCTGAAGCTTTCTTT

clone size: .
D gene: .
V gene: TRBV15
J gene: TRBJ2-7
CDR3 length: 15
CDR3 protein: CATSRGDGLYGEQYF
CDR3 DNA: TGTGCCACCAGCAGGGGTGACGGCCTATACGGGGAGCAGTACTTC

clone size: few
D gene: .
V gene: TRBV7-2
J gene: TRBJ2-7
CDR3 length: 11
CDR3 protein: CASSGRTEQYF
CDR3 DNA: TGTGCCAGCAGCGGCAGAACCGAGCAGTACTTC

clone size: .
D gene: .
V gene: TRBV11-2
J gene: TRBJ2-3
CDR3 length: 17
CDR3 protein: CVSSLDIGVVGTDTQYF
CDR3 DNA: TGTGTCAGCAGCTTAGATATTGGGGTGGTTGGCACAGATACGCAGTATTTT

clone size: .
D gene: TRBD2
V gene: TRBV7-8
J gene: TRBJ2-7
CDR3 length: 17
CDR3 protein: CASSLEDIAGSPYEQYF
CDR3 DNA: TGTGCCAGCAGCTTAGAGGACATAGCGGGCTCCCCCTACGAGCAGTACTTC

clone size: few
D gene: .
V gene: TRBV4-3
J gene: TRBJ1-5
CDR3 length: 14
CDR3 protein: CASSQVSGRQPQHF
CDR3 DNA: TGCGCCAGCAGCCAAGTCTCTGGTAGGCAGCCCCAGCATTTT

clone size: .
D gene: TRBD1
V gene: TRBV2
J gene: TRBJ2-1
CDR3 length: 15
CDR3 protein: CASRGTGSSYNEQFF
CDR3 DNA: TGTGCCAGCAGGGGGACAGGAAGCTCCTACAATGAGCAGTTCTTC

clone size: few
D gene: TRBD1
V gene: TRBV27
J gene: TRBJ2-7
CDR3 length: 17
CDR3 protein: CASSFFGPKQGDYEQYF
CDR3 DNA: TGTGCCAGCAGTTTTTTTGGGCCGAAACAGGGGGACTACGAGCAGTACTTC

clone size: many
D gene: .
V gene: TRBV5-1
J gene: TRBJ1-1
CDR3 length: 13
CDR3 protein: CASSLEMDTEAFF
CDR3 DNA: TGCGCCAGCAGCTTGGAGATGGACACTGAAGCTTTCTTT

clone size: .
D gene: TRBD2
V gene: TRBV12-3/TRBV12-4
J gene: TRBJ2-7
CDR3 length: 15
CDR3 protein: CASSLSGVPYYEQYF
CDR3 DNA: TGTGCCAGCAGTTTGAGCGGGGTGCCCTACTACGAGCAGTACTTC

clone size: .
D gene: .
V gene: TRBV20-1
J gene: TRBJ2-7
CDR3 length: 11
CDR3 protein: CSARVSYEQYF
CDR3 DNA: TGCAGTGCTAGAGTCTCATACGAGCAGTACTTC

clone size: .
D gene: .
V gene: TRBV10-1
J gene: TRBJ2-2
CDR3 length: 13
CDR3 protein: CASSSHDTGELFF
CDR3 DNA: TGCGCCAGCAGTAGTCATGACACCGGGGAGCTGTTTTTT

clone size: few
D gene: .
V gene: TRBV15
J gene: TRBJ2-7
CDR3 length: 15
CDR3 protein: CATSREASGSYEQYF
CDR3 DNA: TGTGCCACCAGCAGAGAGGCCTCCGGCTCCTACGAGCAGTACTTC

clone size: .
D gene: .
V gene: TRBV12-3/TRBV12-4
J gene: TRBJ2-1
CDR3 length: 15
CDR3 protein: CASSWGGHGYNEQFF
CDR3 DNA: TGTGCCAGCAGTTGGGGGGGCCACGGATACAATGAGCAGTTCTTC

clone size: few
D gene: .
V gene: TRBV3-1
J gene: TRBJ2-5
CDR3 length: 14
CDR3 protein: CASSHWTGQETQYF
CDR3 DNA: TGTGCCAGCAGCCATTGGACGGGACAAGAGACCCAGTACTTC

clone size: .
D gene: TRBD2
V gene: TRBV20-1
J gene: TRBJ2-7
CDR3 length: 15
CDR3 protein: CSARTSGRYGFEQYF
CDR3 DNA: TGCAGTGCTAGGACTAGCGGACGTTACGGGTTCGAGCAGTACTTC

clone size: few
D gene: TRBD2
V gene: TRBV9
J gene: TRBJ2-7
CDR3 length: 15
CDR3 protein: CASSVAGLGFYEQYF
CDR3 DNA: TGTGCCAGCAGCGTAGCAGGACTAGGCTTTTACGAGCAGTACTTC

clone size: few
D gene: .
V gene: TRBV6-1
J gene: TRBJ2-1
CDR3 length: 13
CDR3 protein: CASSDVWYNEQFF
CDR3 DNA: TGTGCCAGCAGTGACGTCTGGTACAATGAGCAGTTCTTC

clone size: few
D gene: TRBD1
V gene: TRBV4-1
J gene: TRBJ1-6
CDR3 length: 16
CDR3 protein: CASSHDPGQNNSPLHF
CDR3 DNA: TGCGCCAGCAGCCATGACCCGGGACAGAACAATTCACCCCTCCACTTT

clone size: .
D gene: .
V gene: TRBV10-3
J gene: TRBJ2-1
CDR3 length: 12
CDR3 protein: CATSAADREQFF
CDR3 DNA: TGTGCCACCAGTGCGGCGGACCGGGAGCAGTTCTTC

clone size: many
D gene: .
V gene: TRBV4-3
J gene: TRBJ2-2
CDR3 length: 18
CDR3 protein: CASSQGPPGTTITGELFF
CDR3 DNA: TGCGCCAGCAGCCAAGGTCCTCCCGGGACCACCATCACCGGGGAGCTGTTTTTT

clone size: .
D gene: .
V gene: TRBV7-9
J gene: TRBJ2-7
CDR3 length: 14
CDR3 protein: CASSFRTITYEQYF
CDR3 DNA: TGTGCCAGCAGCTTTCGGACTATCACCTACGAGCAGTACTTC

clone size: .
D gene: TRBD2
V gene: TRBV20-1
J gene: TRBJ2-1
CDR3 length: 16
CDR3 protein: CSARAWTGGARNEQFF
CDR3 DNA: TGCAGTGCTAGAGCATGGACCGGGGGGGCGAGGAATGAGCAGTTCTTC

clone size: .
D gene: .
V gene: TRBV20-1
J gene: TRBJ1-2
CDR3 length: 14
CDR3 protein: CSARFPGLSYGYTF
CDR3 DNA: TGCAGTGCTAGGTTTCCAGGGCTAAGCTATGGCTACACCTTC

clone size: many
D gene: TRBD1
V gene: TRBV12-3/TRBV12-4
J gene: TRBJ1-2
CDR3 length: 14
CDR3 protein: CASSRGGQIGGYTF
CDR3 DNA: TGTGCCAGCAGCCGGGGGGGACAGATCGGTGGCTACACCTTC

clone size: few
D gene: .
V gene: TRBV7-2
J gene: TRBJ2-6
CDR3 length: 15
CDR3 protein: CASSPWKSGANVLTF
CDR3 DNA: TGTGCCAGCAGCCCCTGGAAGTCTGGGGCCAACGTCCTGACTTTC

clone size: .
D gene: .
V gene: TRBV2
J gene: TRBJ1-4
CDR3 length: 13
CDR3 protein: CASLGRVGEKLFF
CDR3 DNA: TGTGCCAGCCTCGGAAGGGTGGGTGAAAAACTGTTTTTT

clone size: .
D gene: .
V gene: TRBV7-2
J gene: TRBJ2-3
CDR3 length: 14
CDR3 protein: CASRGNQRNHTQYF
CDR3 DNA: TGTGCCAGCAGGGGGAATCAGCGGAATCATACGCAGTATTTT

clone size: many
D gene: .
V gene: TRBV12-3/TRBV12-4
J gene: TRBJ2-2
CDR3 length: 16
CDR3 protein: CASITGNRRNTGELFF
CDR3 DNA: TGTGCCAGCATCACAGGGAATAGGAGGAACACCGGGGAGCTGTTTTTT

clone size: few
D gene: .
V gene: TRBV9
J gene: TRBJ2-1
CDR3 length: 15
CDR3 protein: CASSPWREIVNEQFF
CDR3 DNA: TGTGCCAGCAGCCCGTGGCGGGAAATCGTCAATGAGCAGTTCTTC

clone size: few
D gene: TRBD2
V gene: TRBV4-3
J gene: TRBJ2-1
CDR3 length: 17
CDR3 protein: CASSPPGVAGGLGEQFF
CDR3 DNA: TGCGCCAGCAGCCCCCCCGGGGTAGCGGGAGGGTTAGGTGAGCAGTTCTTC

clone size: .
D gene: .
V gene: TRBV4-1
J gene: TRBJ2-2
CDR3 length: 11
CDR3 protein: CASARGRELFF
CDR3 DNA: TGCGCCAGCGCCCGAGGAAGGGAGCTGTTTTTT

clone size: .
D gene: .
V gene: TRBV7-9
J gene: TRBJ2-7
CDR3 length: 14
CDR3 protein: CASSFSRGDEEQYF
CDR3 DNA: TGTGCCAGCAGCTTCTCTCGCGGAGACGAAGAGCAGTACTTC

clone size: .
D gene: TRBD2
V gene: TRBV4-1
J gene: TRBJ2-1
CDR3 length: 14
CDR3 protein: CASSQVAGGDEQFF
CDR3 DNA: TGCGCCAGCAGCCAAGTAGCGGGAGGGGATGAGCAGTTCTTC

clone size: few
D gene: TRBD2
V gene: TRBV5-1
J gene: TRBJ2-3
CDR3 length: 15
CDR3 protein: CASRSGLAEGDTQYF
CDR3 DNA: TGCGCCAGCAGATCCGGACTAGCGGAGGGGGATACGCAGTATTTT

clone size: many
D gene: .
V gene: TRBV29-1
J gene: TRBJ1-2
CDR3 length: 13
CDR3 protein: CSVELDRVYGYTF
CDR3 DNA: TGCAGCGTTGAATTGGACCGCGTCTATGGCTACACCTTC

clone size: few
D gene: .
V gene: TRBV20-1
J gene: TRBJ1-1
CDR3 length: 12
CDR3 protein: CSASGAYTEAFF
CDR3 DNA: TGCAGTGCCTCGGGTGCGTACACTGAAGCTTTCTTT

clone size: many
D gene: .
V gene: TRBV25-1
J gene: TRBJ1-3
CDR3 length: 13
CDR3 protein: CASSEPGGNTIYF
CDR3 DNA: TGTGCCAGCAGTGAACCGGGTGGAAACACCATATATTTT